These 10 T cell receptor beta chains share one sample of origin, sequenced in a study of long-term antiretroviral therapy in people with HIV. Version v3.0 of the immunoSEQ assay was performed at survey level. The method was immunoSEQ multiplex PCR; TCRdb's version includes in-frame clones alone and lacks a portion of them. The table shows more than 35,000 clones, with 90% to 95% occurring only once. The sample was unsorted PBMCs, taken 3.7 years after starting antiretroviral therapy. The receptor source for this set is a woman between 45 and 60 years old with HIV.

This chain links TRBV5-3 with TRBJ1-6, with D possibly matching TRBD1 (6 bases). TRBV5-3 is treated as an ORF (open reading frame) with a function not yet certain. The CDR3 consists of 19 residues. Trimming shortened V by 7 bases and J by 6 bases, and 29 bases separated the two germline ends. The CDR3 is CARPRPFGQPQKGNSPLHF. DNA of the CDR3: TGTGCCAGACCCCGCCCCTTTGGACAGCCTCAAAAGGGTAATTCACCCCTCCACTTT.

This clone occurred once. The chain links TRBV4-2 to TRBJ1-4; 10 bases map to TRBD1. The ends lost 4 bases at V and 8 bases at J; junction bases unmatched: 10. The CDR3 is made up of 16 amino acids. Germline-derived CDR1 and CDR2 are LGHNA and YNFKEQ. The DNA of the CDR3 is TGTGCCAGCAGCCGGTCAAGGACAGGGGGGAGGGAAAAACTGTTTTTT. Translating it yields CASSRSRTGGREKLFF.

The chain joins TRBV2 to TRBJ2-7, with a weak D call TRBD2 (7 bases). This CDR3 has 14 amino acids. Germline CDR1 reads SNHLY; CDR2 reads FYNNEI. Trimming removed 0 bases at V and 4 bases at J, with 10 bases between. This chain's CDR3 is CASSEAGGRYEQYF. For the CDR3, the DNA is TGTGCCAGCAGTGAAGCGGGGGGGCGGTACGAGCAGTACTTC.

The V gene is TRBV13, the J gene TRBJ1-2; D unclear. V was cut by 7 bases and J by 1 base, with 10 bases left in between. The CDR3 loop spans 13 amino acids. Germline CDR1 and CDR2: PRHDT and FYEKMQ (reference sequence). CDR3 DNA: TGTGCCAGCACCGGTGGGGATAACTATGGCTACACCTTC. This translates into CASTGGDNYGYTF.

The chain recombines TRBV2 with TRBJ2-5; D call uncertain. The V and J ends lost 4 bases and 7 bases respectively, with 13 bases between them. The CDR3 is 13 amino acids. Germline values: CDR1 SNHLY, CDR2 FYNNEI. This chain's CDR3 is CASSAKAAGTQYF. Here the CDR3 DNA reads TGTGCCAGCAGTGCGAAGGCAGCTGGGACCCAGTACTTC.

This clone was seen a handful of times. This rearrangement joins TRBV7-8 to TRBJ2-4; the D gene is possibly TRBD2 (5 bases). Trimming took 4 bases from V and 4 from J, leaving 17 bases between them. Germline values: CDR1 SGHVS, CDR2 FQNEAQ. The CDR3 is 16 amino acids. The CDR3 reads CASSSSSGLSKNIQYF. CDR3 sequence (DNA): TGTGCCAGCAGCTCGTCCTCGGGGTTGAGTAAAAACATTCAGTACTTC. Full variable domain (rest looked up from reference TRBV7-8 and TRBJ2-4): GAGVSQSPRYKVAKRGQDVALRCDPISGHVSLFWYQQALGQGPEFLTYFQNEAQLDKSGLPSDRFFAERPEGSVSTLKIQRTQQEDSAVYLCASSSSSGLSKNIQYFGAGTRLSVL.

The chain is built from TRBV27 and TRBJ1-2; TRBD1 aligns across 9 bases. Germline assignment: CDR1 MNHEY and CDR2 SMNVEV (reference sequence). Losses at the gene ends were 6 bases for V and 4 bases for J; bases not matched to a gene: 6. The CDR3 sequence is 14 residues long. CDR3 protein: CASSSGTGSYGYTF. The CDR3 DNA reads as TGTGCCAGCAGCTCCGGGACAGGGTCCTATGGCTACACCTTC.

The gene calls are TRBV5-1 and TRBJ2-2; D might be TRBD1 (6 bases). The CDR3 has 16 residues. Per the germline V gene, CDR1 is SGHRS and CDR2 is YFSETQ. Trimming stripped 3 bases from V and 1 base from J, with 13 bases between. The chain's CDR3 is CASSSNRVGNTGELFF. CDR3 sequence (DNA): TGCGCCAGCAGCTCGAACAGGGTGGGGAACACCGGGGAGCTGTTTTTT.

Of note for this clone: A junction boundary mismatches the germline segment, possibly from a read error. CDR3 DNA: TGTGCCACCAGCAGAGAGAACAGACAGGACTTC. The encoded protein is CATSRENRQDF. V gene TRBV15 combines with J gene TRBJ1-2; D may be TRBD1 (6 bases). The germline V gene encodes CDR1 LNHNV and CDR2 YYDKDF (reference sequence). The CDR3 is made up of 11 amino acids.

This rearrangement joins TRBV7-8 to TRBJ1-2; the D gene is possibly TRBD1 (5 bases). This CDR3 contains 14 residues. Germline V gives CDR1 SGHVS, CDR2 FQNEAQ. Trimming removed 6 bases at V and 5 bases at J, with 16 bases between. In nucleotides, the CDR3 is TGTGCCAGCAGGCGAGCCGGGACGGAATATGGCTACACCTTC. Encoded protein: CASRRAGTEYGYTF.